The rows below give T cell receptor beta chains drawn from one sample of a study of blood T cell repertoires in COVID-19. The repertoire was sequenced with immunoSEQ multiplex PCR; TCRdb's copy has only in-frame clones and lacks some. The sample has around 130,000 clones; roughly 81% are singletons. Sequencing used peripheral blood. These receptors came from a human donor in a cohort sampled during active COVID-19. Both conserved end residues are part of each CDR3. Fields, in order: CDR3 DNA, CDR3 protein, D gene, clone size, V gene, J gene. The D gene is left open where the match is weak. Part of the rows lack a size; the others show once, few, many or a class for expanded clones.

CDR3nt: TGTGCCAGCAGGGGACTAGCGGGGGGGCCAGGCGAGCAGTACTTC; CDR3aa: CASRGLAGGPGEQYF; d_gene: TRBD2; abundance: few; v_gene: TRBV2; j_gene: TRBJ2-7
CDR3nt: TGTGCCAGCTCACCCGGGACAGCTAGCTATGGCTACACCTTC; CDR3aa: CASSPGTASYGYTF; d_gene: TRBD1; abundance: .; v_gene: TRBV18; j_gene: TRBJ1-2
CDR3nt: TGTGCCAGCAGCTTGTTCGACAGGTATCACACTGAAGCTTTCTTT; CDR3aa: CASSLFDRYHTEAFF; d_gene: .; abundance: .; v_gene: TRBV5-6; j_gene: TRBJ1-1
CDR3nt: TGTGCCAGCAGTGACAACAGGGGTTCCACTCAGCCCCAGCATTTT; CDR3aa: CASSDNRGSTQPQHF; d_gene: TRBD1; abundance: .; v_gene: TRBV6-1; j_gene: TRBJ1-5
CDR3nt: TGTGCCAGCAGCGCCTTGACTAGCGGGGGATCAGATACGCAGTATTTT; CDR3aa: CASSALTSGGSDTQYF; d_gene: TRBD2; abundance: .; v_gene: TRBV9; j_gene: TRBJ2-3
CDR3nt: TGCGCCAGCAGCCCAACAACTAGCGGGGGGGTCTACGAGCAGTACTTC; CDR3aa: CASSPTTSGGVYEQYF; d_gene: TRBD2; abundance: .; v_gene: TRBV5-1; j_gene: TRBJ2-7
CDR3nt: TGTGCCAGCAGCTCCAGGGTGGTCTCCACTGAAGCTTTCTTT; CDR3aa: CASSSRVVSTEAFF; d_gene: .; abundance: .; v_gene: TRBV5-4; j_gene: TRBJ1-1
CDR3nt: TGTGCCATCAGTGAGTCCACCGGGACAGGATACACCGGGGAGCTGTTTTTT; CDR3aa: CAISESTGTGYTGELFF; d_gene: TRBD1; abundance: .; v_gene: TRBV10-3; j_gene: TRBJ2-2
CDR3nt: TGTGCCACCAGCAGAGAACAGGGGATTATCAATGAGCAGTTCTTC; CDR3aa: CATSREQGIINEQFF; d_gene: TRBD1; abundance: few; v_gene: TRBV15; j_gene: TRBJ2-1
CDR3nt: TGTGCTGTCGCGGCGGGGCCGGGGGGTGAAAAACTGTTTTTT; CDR3aa: CAVAAGPGGEKLFF; d_gene: .; abundance: once; v_gene: TRBV30; j_gene: TRBJ1-4
CDR3nt: TGTGCCAGCAGTGAAAGGGCCGGGGTTGGTTCACCCCTCCACTTT; CDR3aa: CASSERAGVGSPLHF; d_gene: .; abundance: .; v_gene: TRBV25-1; j_gene: TRBJ1-6
CDR3nt: TGTGCCAGCAGTTTGCAGCCCGAGGGCAATCAGCCCCAGCATTTT; CDR3aa: CASSLQPEGNQPQHF; d_gene: .; abundance: few; v_gene: TRBV6-6; j_gene: TRBJ1-5
CDR3nt: TGTGCCAGCGGTTGGCCCTACAATGAGCAGTTCTTC; CDR3aa: CASGWPYNEQFF; d_gene: .; abundance: .; v_gene: TRBV6-5; j_gene: TRBJ2-1
CDR3nt: TGTGCCAGCAGCCAAAACAGGGGGCGGGGTGGCTACACCTTC; CDR3aa: CASSQNRGRGGYTF; d_gene: TRBD1; abundance: .; v_gene: TRBV3-1/TRBV3-2; j_gene: TRBJ1-2
CDR3nt: TGTGCCAGCAGCTTAGTAGCGGGGTACACAGATACGCAGTATTTT; CDR3aa: CASSLVAGYTDTQYF; d_gene: TRBD2; abundance: .; v_gene: TRBV7-2; j_gene: TRBJ2-3
CDR3nt: TGTGCCAGTAGTCCCCGACAGGGGGTGGGAGAGCAGTACTTC; CDR3aa: CASSPRQGVGEQYF; d_gene: TRBD1; abundance: .; v_gene: TRBV19; j_gene: TRBJ2-7
CDR3nt: TGTGCCAGCAGCCCCACAGGGAGGAACACTGAAGCTTTCTTT; CDR3aa: CASSPTGRNTEAFF; d_gene: .; abundance: .; v_gene: TRBV3-1/TRBV3-2; j_gene: TRBJ1-1
CDR3nt: TGTGCCAGCAGCTTAGCTTCTGGCGGGGGGGCCGGGGAGCTGTTTTTT; CDR3aa: CASSLASGGGAGELFF; d_gene: TRBD2; abundance: .; v_gene: TRBV7-6; j_gene: TRBJ2-2
CDR3nt: TGCGCCAGCAGCTTGGCGCAGGGCCGGGAGGAAAAACTGTTTTTT; CDR3aa: CASSLAQGREEKLFF; d_gene: .; abundance: .; v_gene: TRBV5-1; j_gene: TRBJ1-4
CDR3nt: TGTGCCAGCAGCCCACTAGCGGGGGAACAAGAGACCCAGTACTTC; CDR3aa: CASSPLAGEQETQYF; d_gene: TRBD2; abundance: .; v_gene: TRBV7-6; j_gene: TRBJ2-5
CDR3nt: TGTGCCAGCCGTCGGGCGGACATTTCCTACGAGCAGTACTTC; CDR3aa: CASRRADISYEQYF; d_gene: .; abundance: .; v_gene: TRBV2; j_gene: TRBJ2-7
CDR3nt: TGTGCCAGCAGTATGCTAGCGGGGGGAAGCAATGAGCAGTTCTTC; CDR3aa: CASSMLAGGSNEQFF; d_gene: TRBD2; abundance: .; v_gene: TRBV28; j_gene: TRBJ2-1
CDR3nt: TGTGCCATTTCAGGGGCAGGGCTCTACGAGCAGTACTTC; CDR3aa: CAISGAGLYEQYF; d_gene: .; abundance: .; v_gene: TRBV6-5; j_gene: TRBJ2-7
CDR3nt: TGTGCCAGCAGCCTAGGGGCAGGGGGAAACACTGAAGCTTTCTTT; CDR3aa: CASSLGAGGNTEAFF; d_gene: TRBD1; abundance: few; v_gene: TRBV3-1/TRBV3-2; j_gene: TRBJ1-1
CDR3nt: TGTGCCATCAGTGAGTTAGATATCTACGAGCAGTACTTC; CDR3aa: CAISELDIYEQYF; d_gene: .; abundance: .; v_gene: TRBV10-3; j_gene: TRBJ2-7
CDR3nt: TGTGCCAGCAGTTACGAGCCCAGGGTCTATACCGGGGAGCTGTTTTTT; CDR3aa: CASSYEPRVYTGELFF; d_gene: .; abundance: few; v_gene: TRBV6-5; j_gene: TRBJ2-2
CDR3nt: TGTGCCAGCTCACCCGTTAGACTAGCTAACAATGAGCAGTTCTTC; CDR3aa: CASSPVRLANNEQFF; d_gene: TRBD2; abundance: .; v_gene: TRBV18; j_gene: TRBJ2-1
CDR3nt: TGCGCCAGCAGCTTGGAGGGGACATCAAACTATGGCTACACCTTC; CDR3aa: CASSLEGTSNYGYTF; d_gene: .; abundance: .; v_gene: TRBV5-1; j_gene: TRBJ1-2
CDR3nt: TGCGCCAGCAGCTTGGCCGGCCTTAGACAGGACCCCTACGAGCAGTACTTC; CDR3aa: CASSLAGLRQDPYEQYF; d_gene: .; abundance: once; v_gene: TRBV5-1; j_gene: TRBJ2-7
CDR3nt: TGTGCCAGCACCAGGGGCTCCTATAATTCACCCCTCCACTTT; CDR3aa: CASTRGSYNSPLHF; d_gene: .; abundance: .; v_gene: TRBV28; j_gene: TRBJ1-6
CDR3nt: TGTGCCAGCTCTTCCCGGGACAACCGCTATGGCTACACCTTC; CDR3aa: CASSSRDNRYGYTF; d_gene: .; abundance: .; v_gene: TRBV19; j_gene: TRBJ1-2
CDR3nt: TGTGCCAGCAGTGAAGGTCTCCAGGTGGCAGGTGAAAAACTGTTTTTT; CDR3aa: CASSEGLQVAGEKLFF; d_gene: .; abundance: .; v_gene: TRBV6-1; j_gene: TRBJ1-4
CDR3nt: TGTGCCAGCAGTGAACGCTCCCTGGGGCCCCTAGAAAAACTGTTTTTT; CDR3aa: CASSERSLGPLEKLFF; d_gene: .; abundance: few; v_gene: TRBV25-1; j_gene: TRBJ1-4
CDR3nt: TGTGCCTGGAGGGGTGCGTTCGCGGGGAGAAACACCATATATTTT; CDR3aa: CAWRGAFAGRNTIYF; d_gene: .; abundance: .; v_gene: TRBV30; j_gene: TRBJ1-3
CDR3nt: TGCGCCAGCGGTGCAGGGACCTACAATGAGCAGTTCTTC; CDR3aa: CASGAGTYNEQFF; d_gene: .; abundance: .; v_gene: TRBV5-1; j_gene: TRBJ2-1
CDR3nt: TGCGCCAGCAGCTTGGGTGCAAGGACAAACACCGGGGAGCTGTTTTTT; CDR3aa: CASSLGARTNTGELFF; d_gene: .; abundance: .; v_gene: TRBV5-1; j_gene: TRBJ2-2
CDR3nt: TGTGCCAGCAGTTACACGGCGTCTAGCGCGCAGTATTTT; CDR3aa: CASSYTASSAQYF; d_gene: .; abundance: .; v_gene: TRBV6-5; j_gene: TRBJ2-3
CDR3nt: TGTGCCAGCAGGGACTCTACCCACCCTGAAGCTTTCTTT; CDR3aa: CASRDSTHPEAFF; d_gene: .; abundance: .; v_gene: TRBV6-5; j_gene: TRBJ1-1
CDR3nt: TGTGCCAGCAGTCGCTGGACAGGCAATCAGCCCCAGCATTTT; CDR3aa: CASSRWTGNQPQHF; d_gene: .; abundance: .; v_gene: TRBV14; j_gene: TRBJ1-5
CDR3nt: TGTGCCAGCGGACTTTGGACAGGGTGGTCCTACGAGCAGTACTTC; CDR3aa: CASGLWTGWSYEQYF; d_gene: TRBD1; abundance: once; v_gene: TRBV7-2; j_gene: TRBJ2-7
CDR3nt: TGCGCCAGCAGCGACAGGGGCCTGAACACTGAAGCTTTCTTT; CDR3aa: CASSDRGLNTEAFF; d_gene: TRBD1; abundance: .; v_gene: TRBV5-1; j_gene: TRBJ1-1
CDR3nt: TGTGCCAGCAGTTCACAGGGATCGCATGGAGCTTTCTTT; CDR3aa: CASSSQGSHGAFF; d_gene: .; abundance: .; v_gene: TRBV27; j_gene: TRBJ1-1
CDR3nt: TGTGCCAGCAGCCCCAGAGACGGGACTGCCAAGTCGTATTTT; CDR3aa: CASSPRDGTAKSYF; d_gene: .; abundance: .; v_gene: TRBV9; j_gene: TRBJ2-3
CDR3nt: TGTGCCAGTAGTATCAACGGACAGGGAGGTGAAAAACTGTTTTTT; CDR3aa: CASSINGQGGEKLFF; d_gene: TRBD1; abundance: .; v_gene: TRBV19; j_gene: TRBJ1-4
CDR3nt: TGTGCCAGCCTCTTTCTGTCCACTGAAGCTTTCTTT; CDR3aa: CASLFLSTEAFF; d_gene: .; abundance: .; v_gene: TRBV2; j_gene: TRBJ1-1
CDR3nt: TGTGCCAGCAGTTACGGACAAGGCTGGATCTACGAGCAGTACTTC; CDR3aa: CASSYGQGWIYEQYF; d_gene: .; abundance: .; v_gene: TRBV6-5; j_gene: TRBJ2-7
CDR3nt: TGTGCCAGCAGGAAGACAGTGTCAGCTGGCTACACCTTC; CDR3aa: CASRKTVSAGYTF; d_gene: .; abundance: .; v_gene: TRBV6-5; j_gene: TRBJ1-2
CDR3nt: TGTGCCAGCACCCAGACAGGTGGCACAGATACGCAATATTTT; CDR3aa: CASTQTGGTDTQYF; d_gene: .; abundance: .; v_gene: TRBV6-6; j_gene: TRBJ2-3
CDR3nt: TGTGCCAGCAGTGAAACCGGGACAGATAGCAATCAGCCCCAGCATTTT; CDR3aa: CASSETGTDSNQPQHF; d_gene: TRBD1; abundance: .; v_gene: TRBV25-1; j_gene: TRBJ1-5
CDR3nt: TGCGCCAGCAGTCAACCGAGACGGGGAACCTACGAGCAGTACTTC; CDR3aa: CASSQPRRGTYEQYF; d_gene: .; abundance: .; v_gene: TRBV23-1; j_gene: TRBJ2-7
CDR3nt: TGTGCCAGCAGTAGGGGATTTGGCTACGAGCAGTACTTC; CDR3aa: CASSRGFGYEQYF; d_gene: .; abundance: .; v_gene: TRBV12-3/TRBV12-4; j_gene: TRBJ2-7
CDR3nt: TGCGCCAGCAGTAAGGGCCAGGGGATTAATTACGAGCAGTACTTC; CDR3aa: CASSKGQGINYEQYF; d_gene: .; abundance: .; v_gene: TRBV4-1; j_gene: TRBJ2-7
CDR3nt: TGTGCCAGCAGCTTAGCTGGGACTAGCGGTAACAAAAACATTCAGTACTTC; CDR3aa: CASSLAGTSGNKNIQYF; d_gene: TRBD2; abundance: .; v_gene: TRBV7-9; j_gene: TRBJ2-4
CDR3nt: TGTGCCAGCAGTTACTCAGCAGCTACGGGGCAGTACTTC; CDR3aa: CASSYSAATGQYF; d_gene: .; abundance: .; v_gene: TRBV6-5; j_gene: TRBJ2-7